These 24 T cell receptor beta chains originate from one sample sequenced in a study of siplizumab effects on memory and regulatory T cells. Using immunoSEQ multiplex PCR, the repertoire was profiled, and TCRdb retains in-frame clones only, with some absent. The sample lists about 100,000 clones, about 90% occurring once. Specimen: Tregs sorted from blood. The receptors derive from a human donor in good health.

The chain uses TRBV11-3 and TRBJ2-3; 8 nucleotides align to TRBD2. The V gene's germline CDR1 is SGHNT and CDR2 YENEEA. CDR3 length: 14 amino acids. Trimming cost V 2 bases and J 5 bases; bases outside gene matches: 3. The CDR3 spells CASSLSLAGDTQYF. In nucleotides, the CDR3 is TGTGCCAGCAGCTTAAGTCTAGCGGGAGATACGCAGTATTTT.

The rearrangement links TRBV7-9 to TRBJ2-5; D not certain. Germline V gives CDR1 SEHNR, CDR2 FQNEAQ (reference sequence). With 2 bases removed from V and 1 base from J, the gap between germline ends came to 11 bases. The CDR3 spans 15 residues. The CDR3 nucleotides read TGTGCCAGCAGCTTACTTACTGGATCCCAAGAGACCCAGTACTTC. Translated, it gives CASSLLTGSQETQYF.

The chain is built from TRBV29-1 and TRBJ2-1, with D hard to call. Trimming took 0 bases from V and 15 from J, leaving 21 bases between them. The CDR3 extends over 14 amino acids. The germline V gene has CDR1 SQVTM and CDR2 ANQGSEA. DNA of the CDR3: TGCAGCGTTGAAGATCTTCGACCCACTGGATTTCGGTTCTTC. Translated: CSVEDLRPTGFRFF.

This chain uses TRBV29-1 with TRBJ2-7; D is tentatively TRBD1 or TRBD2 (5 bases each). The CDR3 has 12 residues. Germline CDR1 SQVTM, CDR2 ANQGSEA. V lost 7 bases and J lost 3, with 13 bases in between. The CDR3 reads CSAWDRDYEQYF. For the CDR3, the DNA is TGCAGCGCATGGGACCGAGACTACGAGCAGTACTTC.

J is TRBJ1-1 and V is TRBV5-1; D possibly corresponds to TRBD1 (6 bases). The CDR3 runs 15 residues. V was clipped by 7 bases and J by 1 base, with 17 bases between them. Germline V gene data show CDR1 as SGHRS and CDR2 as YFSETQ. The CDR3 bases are TGCGCCAGCTCATATCGAGGACAGAAGAACACTGAAGCTTTCTTT. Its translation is CASSYRGQKNTEAFF.

The CDR3 DNA is TGTGCCAGCACGGGGGCTGGGGTTTTGAACACTGAAGCTTTCTTT. Its translation is CASTGAGVLNTEAFF. This chain uses TRBV6-5 with TRBJ1-1; D perhaps matches TRBD1 (6 bases). V shed 7 bases and J shed 0 bases, with 15 bases lying between them. The CDR3 loop spans 15 amino acids. The germline gives CDR1 MNHEY, CDR2 SVGAGI.

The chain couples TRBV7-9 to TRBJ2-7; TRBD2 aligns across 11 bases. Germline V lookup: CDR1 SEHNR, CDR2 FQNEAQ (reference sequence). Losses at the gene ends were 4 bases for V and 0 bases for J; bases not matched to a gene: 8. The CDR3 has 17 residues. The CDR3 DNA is TGTGCCAGCAGCTCGACTAGACTAGCGGGACGCTCCTACGAGCAGTACTTC. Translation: CASSSTRLAGRSYEQYF.

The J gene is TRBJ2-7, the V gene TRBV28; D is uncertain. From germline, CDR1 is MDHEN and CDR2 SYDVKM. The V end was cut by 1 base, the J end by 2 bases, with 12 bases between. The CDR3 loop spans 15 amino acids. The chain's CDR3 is CASSLSWTATYEQYF. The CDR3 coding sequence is TGTGCCAGCAGTTTATCCTGGACGGCGACCTACGAGCAGTACTTC.

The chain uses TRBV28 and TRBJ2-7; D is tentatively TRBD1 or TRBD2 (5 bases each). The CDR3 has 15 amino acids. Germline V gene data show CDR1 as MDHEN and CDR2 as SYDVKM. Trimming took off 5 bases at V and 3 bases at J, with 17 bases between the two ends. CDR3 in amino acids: CASSIAGAQDYEQYF. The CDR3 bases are TGTGCCAGCAGTATTGCCGGGGCGCAAGACTACGAGCAGTACTTC.

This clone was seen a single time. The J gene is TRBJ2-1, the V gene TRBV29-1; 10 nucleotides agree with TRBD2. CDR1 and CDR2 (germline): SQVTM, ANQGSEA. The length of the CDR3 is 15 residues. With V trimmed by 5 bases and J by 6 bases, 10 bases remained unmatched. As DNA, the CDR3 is TGCAGCGTTTACCTTACTAGCGGGAAAACCAATGAGCAGTTCTTC. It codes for CSVYLTSGKTNEQFF.

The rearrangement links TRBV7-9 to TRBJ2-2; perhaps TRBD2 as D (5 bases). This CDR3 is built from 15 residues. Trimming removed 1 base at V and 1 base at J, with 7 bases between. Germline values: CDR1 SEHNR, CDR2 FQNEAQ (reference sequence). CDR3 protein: CASSLVGRNTGELFF. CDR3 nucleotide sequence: TGTGCCAGCAGCTTAGTTGGGAGGAACACCGGGGAGCTGTTTTTT.

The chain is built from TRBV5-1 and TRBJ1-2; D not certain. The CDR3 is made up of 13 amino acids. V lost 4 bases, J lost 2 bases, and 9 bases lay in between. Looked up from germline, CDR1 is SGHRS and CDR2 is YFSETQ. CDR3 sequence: CASSRSHNYGYTF. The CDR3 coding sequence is TGCGCCAGCAGCCGCAGCCACAACTATGGCTACACCTTC.

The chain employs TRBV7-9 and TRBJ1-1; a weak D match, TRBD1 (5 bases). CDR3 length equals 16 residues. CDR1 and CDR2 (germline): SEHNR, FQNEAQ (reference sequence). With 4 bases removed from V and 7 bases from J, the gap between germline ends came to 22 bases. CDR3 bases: TGTGCCAGCAGCTCAGAACGAACAGGTTACCGAATTGAAGCTTTCTTT. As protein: CASSSERTGYRIEAFF.

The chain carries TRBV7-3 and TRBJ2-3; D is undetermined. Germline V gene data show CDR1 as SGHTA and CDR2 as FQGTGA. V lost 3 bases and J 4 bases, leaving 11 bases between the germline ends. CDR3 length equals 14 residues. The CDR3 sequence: CASSLAPGSDTQYF. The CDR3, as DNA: TGTGCCAGCAGCTTGGCCCCTGGTTCAGATACGCAGTATTTT. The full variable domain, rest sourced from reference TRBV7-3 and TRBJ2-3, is GAGVSQTPSNKVTEKGKYVELRCDPISGHTALYWYRQSLGQGPEFLIYFQGTGAADDSGLPNDRFFAVRPEGSVSTLKIQRTERGDSAVYLCASSLAPGSDTQYFGPGTRLTVL.

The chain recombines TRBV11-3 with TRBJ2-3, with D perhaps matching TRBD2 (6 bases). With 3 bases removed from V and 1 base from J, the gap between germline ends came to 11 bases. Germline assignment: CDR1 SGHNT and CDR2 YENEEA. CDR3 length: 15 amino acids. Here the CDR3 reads CASSLGTLRTDTQYF. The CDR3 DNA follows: TGTGCCAGCAGCTTGGGGACTTTGCGCACAGATACGCAGTATTTT.

The CDR3 loop is CASSLVPSGTMGNEQFF. CDR3 nucleotide sequence: TGCGCCAGCAGCTTGGTGCCTAGCGGGACAATGGGCAATGAGCAGTTCTTC. The chain is built from TRBV5-1 and TRBJ2-1; 9 bases line up with TRBD2. V shed 0 bases, J shed 6 bases, and the junction held 10 bases outside the gene matches. Germline-derived CDR1 and CDR2 are SGHRS and YFSETQ. CDR3 length: 17 amino acids.

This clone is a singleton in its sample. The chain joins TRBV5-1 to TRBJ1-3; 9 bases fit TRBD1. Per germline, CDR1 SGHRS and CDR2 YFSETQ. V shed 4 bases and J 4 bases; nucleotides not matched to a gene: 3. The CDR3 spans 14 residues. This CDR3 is CASSPGTGGNTIYF. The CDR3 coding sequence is TGCGCCAGCAGCCCCGGGACAGGGGGAAACACCATATATTTT.

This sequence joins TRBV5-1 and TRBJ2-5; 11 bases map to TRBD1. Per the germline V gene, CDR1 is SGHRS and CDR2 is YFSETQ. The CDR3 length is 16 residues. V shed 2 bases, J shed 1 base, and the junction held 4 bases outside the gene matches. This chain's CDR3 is CASSFQGQGVQETQYF. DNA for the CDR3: TGCGCCAGCAGCTTTCAGGGACAGGGGGTCCAAGAGACCCAGTACTTC. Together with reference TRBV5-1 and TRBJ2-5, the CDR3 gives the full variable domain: KAGVTQTPRYLIKTRGQQVTLSCSPISGHRSVSWYQQTPGQGLQFLFEYFSETQRNKGNFPGRFSGRQFSNSRSEMNVSTLELGDSALYLCASSFQGQGVQETQYFGPGTRLLVL.

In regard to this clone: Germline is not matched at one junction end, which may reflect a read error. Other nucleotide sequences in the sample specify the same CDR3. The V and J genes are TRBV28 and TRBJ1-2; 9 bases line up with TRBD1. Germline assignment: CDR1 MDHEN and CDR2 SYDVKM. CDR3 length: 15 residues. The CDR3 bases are TGCGCCAGCAGTTCACACACAGGGGGCTTTAAGGGCTACACCTTC. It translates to CASSSHTGGFKGYTF.

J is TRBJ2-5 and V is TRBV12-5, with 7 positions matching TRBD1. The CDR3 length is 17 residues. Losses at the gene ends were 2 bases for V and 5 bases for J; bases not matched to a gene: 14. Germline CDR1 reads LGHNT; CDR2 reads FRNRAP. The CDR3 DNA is TGTGCTAGTGGTTTGATCACAGGGGAAATTGGGCGGGAGACCCAGTACTTC. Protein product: CASGLITGEIGRETQYF.

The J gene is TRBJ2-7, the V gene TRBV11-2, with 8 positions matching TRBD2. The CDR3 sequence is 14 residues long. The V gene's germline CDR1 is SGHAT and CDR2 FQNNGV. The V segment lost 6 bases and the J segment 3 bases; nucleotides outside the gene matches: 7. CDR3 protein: CASRPPAGGYEQYF. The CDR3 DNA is TGTGCCAGCAGGCCTCCCGCGGGAGGCTACGAGCAGTACTTC.

CDR3 in DNA: TGTGCCAGCAGCTTAACGGCAGCTGGGGCCAACGTCCTGACTTTC. The encoded protein is CASSLTAAGANVLTF. The rearrangement uses TRBV7-3 and TRBJ2-6; the D is unclear. V was clipped by 0 bases and J by 2 bases, with 5 bases between them. Germline CDR1 and CDR2: SGHTA and FQGTGA. CDR3 length equals 15 residues.

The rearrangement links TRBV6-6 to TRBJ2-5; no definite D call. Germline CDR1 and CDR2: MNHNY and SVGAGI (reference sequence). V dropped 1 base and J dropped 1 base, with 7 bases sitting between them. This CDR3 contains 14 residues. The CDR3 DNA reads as TGTGCCAGCAGTTACTTCTCCGGCCAAGAGACCCAGTACTTC. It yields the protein CASSYFSGQETQYF.

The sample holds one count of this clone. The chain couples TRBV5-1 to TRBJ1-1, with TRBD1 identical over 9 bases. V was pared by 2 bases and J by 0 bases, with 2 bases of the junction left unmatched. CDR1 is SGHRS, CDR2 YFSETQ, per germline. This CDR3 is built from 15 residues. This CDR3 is CASSLQGAVNTEAFF. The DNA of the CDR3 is TGCGCCAGCAGCTTACAGGGGGCCGTGAACACTGAAGCTTTCTTT.